This TCR beta chain was documented in a study of blood T cell repertoires in COVID-19. The CDR3 is 16 amino acids. CDR1 SGHTA and CDR2 FQGNSA come from the germline V gene. With V trimmed by 5 bases and J by 7 bases, 16 bases remained unmatched. The table came from immunoSEQ multiplex PCR; TCRdb's copy has only in-frame clones and leaves some out. This sample has about 60,000 clones, with about 88% found just once. V gene TRBV7-2 combines with J gene TRBJ2-7, with 8 bases that match TRBD2. The sample was peripheral blood. This receptor was obtained from a man in his 70s with acute or convalescent COVID-19. CDR3 in amino acids: CASSPGRSGGPWEQYF. DNA of the CDR3: TGTGCCAGCAGCCCGGGGAGGAGCGGGGGCCCCTGGGAGCAGTACTTC.